The T cell receptor beta chain under discussion was sequenced for a study of blood T cell repertoires in COVID-19 (TCRdb year 2020). In the study overall: Collaborator samples came from the United States, Italy and Spain and covered acute and convalescent phases of COVID-19. The prospective study material was composed of cDNA or gDNA derived from T cells, B-cell-depleted T cells, or PBMCs. Deeply sampled blood TCRbeta repertoires from subjects exposed to, actively infected with, or recovered from COVID-19 were included in the dataset. The repertoires were released in a freely available public database meant as a resource for research on the immune response to SARS-CoV-2. The samples were drawn from the first 160 participants of the ongoing ImmuneRACE study and from some 1,300 subjects provided by 6 global collaborators. The sample metadata nearly always contained a de-identified subject ID, COVID-19 status, age in years and sex. HLA class I and class II types, where available, came from metadata supplied by the sample provider rather than from assay-based typing.

TCRbeta CDR3 regions were amplified from genomic DNA by means of the immunoSEQ Assay, a bias-controlled multiplex PCR. For the original study's pipeline: The number of nucleated cells in each sample was estimated by amplification of reference gene primers within the assay. To quantify the absolute abundance of each unique TCRbeta CDR3 rearrangement, sequence reads were collapsed and filtered. Productive Simpson clonality was computed per sample as the square root of Simpson's diversity index over productive rearrangements. Imported from immuneACCESS, the table was reduced by TCRdb to in-frame sequences with V and J called. These copies leave out some clones; in studies compared against another copy, an unresolved V gene accounts for under half, and the cause of the remainder is not known. That table gives V, J and clone size, and the DNA gave D and trimming. This sample lists around 260,000 clones; 75% to 95% were detected once. The ten largest clones capture 2.6% of the sample.

With respect to this clone: Its target antigen remains unknown. There are no base qualities to consult, and no much larger clone falls within one base.

At one collaborating source in Seattle, patients were enrolled during active infection and were followed longitudinally through the course of disease. Whole blood was collected in K2EDTA tubes by collaborating institutions according to the institutions' own protocols. For TCRbeta analysis, collaborators shipped samples in one of three forms: frozen whole blood, isolated PBMCs, or DNA extracted from either of those sample types. Taken from cysteine to phenylalanine, the CDR3 has 16 residues. Of the read, only the CDR3 DNA is kept; its 48 bases are in frame from base 1. Trimming takes 4 bases off V and 3 bases off J; junction bases not matched to a gene: 7. From the germline V gene, CDR1 is MDHEN and CDR2 is SYDVKM. General findings and caveats noted by the study authors: How much clinical and demographic metadata was included differed by source and by participant, and the metadata was provided uncurated.

The chain uses TRBV28 and TRBJ2-7, with 12 central nucleotides matching TRBD1. The source of this sequence is a person under 30 with COVID-19, enrolled during active disease. The sequenced material came from peripheral blood. The nucleotides read TGTGCCAGCAGTTCTATCGGGACAGGGGGCGTCTACGAGCAGTACTTC. Translated, it gives CASSSIGTGGVYEQYF.